This T cell receptor (beta chain) was sequenced during a study of cytomegalovirus exposure and HLA in healthy donors. Study observations and caveats: TCR beta V- and J-gene trimming was later associated with a missense DCLRE1C variant. According to a later analysis, donors in an Asian-associated ancestry cluster reportedly had fewer N-insertions than the roughly 640-donor mean. Sequences of the TCR beta chain were said to predict the HLA-A and HLA-B alleles of most subjects accurately.

The PCR was carried out with 60 Vbeta primers and 13 Jbeta primers. Only in-frame clones appear in the TCRdb table, and some are missing; sequencing was by immunoSEQ multiplex PCR. The repertoire holds about 110,000 clones, with 12% to 15% as singletons. This clone showed up just a few times. Its antigen is still unknown. At one of its ends the junction is not consistent with the germline gene, which may arise from a read error. The CDR3 spans 16 residues. Germline V lookup: CDR1 MNHEY, CDR2 SVGAGI. The V call is TRBV6-5, the J call TRBJ2-5; no clear D. The receptor comes from a female donor in good health and CMV-seronegative. The sequenced material came from PBMCs. Here the CDR3 DNA reads TGTGCCAGCCGTTATCATCGCGGAACAAATCTGGAGACCCAGTACTTC. Translated: CASRYHRGTNLETQYF.